The T cell receptor beta chain described here comes from a study of CD8 T cells in Susac syndrome. cDNA came from roughly 0.47 to 1 ug RNA primed by random hexamers. From the immunoSEQ multiplex PCR reads, TCRdb called clonotypes with MiXCR, one entry per CDR3 protein. Among around 190,000 distinct CDR3 sequences listed, approximately 94% were seen once. V was clipped by 3 bases and J by 8 bases, with 16 bases between them. The CDR3 has 13 residues. Germline CDR1 is GTSNPN and CDR2 is SVGIG (reference sequence). This TCR was recovered from a human donor in good health. The chain uses TRBV30 and TRBJ1-1; D is unclear. Sequenced sample: CD4+ T cells from PBMCs. The CDR3 sequence: CAWRVLSRGEAFF. The CDR3 coding sequence is TGTGCCTGGAGGGTACTTTCCCGGGGAGAAGCTTTCTTT.